The clone carrying this T cell receptor (beta chain) appeared a few times. The antigen remains undetermined. The sample originates from a study of shared clonotypes between healthy human individuals. The wider study: Samples came from a couple of female and a few male donors aged 18 to 49.

Replicate PCRs from sorted subsets contained approximately 190 ng DNA, which is roughly 30,000 T cell genomes. Assay: immunoSEQ multiplex PCR; the TCRdb copy retains only in-frame clones and omits some. The table has roughly 2,500,000 clones, approximately 93% seen once. V lost 0 bases, J lost 4 bases, and 10 bases lay in between. The CDR3 is 14 amino acids. The germline CDR1 and CDR2 sequences are SGHDT and YYEEEE. A CD45RA-negative memory subset and a CD45RA+ naive subset were separated from the CD4+ cells. Overall study findings and caveats: Sampling covered nothing but blood. Tissue TCR repertoires likely differ from those found in blood.

The receptor was isolated from a man younger than 30 in good health. Some clones in this sample may be carry-over from other donors' samples. V and J are TRBV5-6 and TRBJ1-1; D is uncertain. The sequenced sample consisted of naive CD4+ T cells from PBMCs. As for subset: CD45RA+ positively selected. CDR3 region: CASSLGARLTEAFF. As DNA, the CDR3 is TGTGCCAGCAGCTTGGGGGCCAGACTCACTGAAGCTTTCTTT.